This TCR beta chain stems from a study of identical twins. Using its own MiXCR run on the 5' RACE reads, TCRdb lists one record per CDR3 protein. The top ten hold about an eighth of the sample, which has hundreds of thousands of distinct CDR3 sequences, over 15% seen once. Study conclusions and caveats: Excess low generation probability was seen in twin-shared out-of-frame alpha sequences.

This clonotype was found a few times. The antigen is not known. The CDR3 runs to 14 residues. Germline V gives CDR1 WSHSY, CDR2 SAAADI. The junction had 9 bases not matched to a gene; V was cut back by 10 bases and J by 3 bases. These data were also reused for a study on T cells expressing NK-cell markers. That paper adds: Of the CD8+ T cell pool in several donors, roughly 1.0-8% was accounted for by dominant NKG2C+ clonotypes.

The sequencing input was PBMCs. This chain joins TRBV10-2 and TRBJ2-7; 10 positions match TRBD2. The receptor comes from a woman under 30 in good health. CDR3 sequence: CATLLAGPFYEQYF. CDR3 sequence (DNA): TGCGCCACCCTACTAGCGGGGCCCTTCTACGAGCAGTACTTC.